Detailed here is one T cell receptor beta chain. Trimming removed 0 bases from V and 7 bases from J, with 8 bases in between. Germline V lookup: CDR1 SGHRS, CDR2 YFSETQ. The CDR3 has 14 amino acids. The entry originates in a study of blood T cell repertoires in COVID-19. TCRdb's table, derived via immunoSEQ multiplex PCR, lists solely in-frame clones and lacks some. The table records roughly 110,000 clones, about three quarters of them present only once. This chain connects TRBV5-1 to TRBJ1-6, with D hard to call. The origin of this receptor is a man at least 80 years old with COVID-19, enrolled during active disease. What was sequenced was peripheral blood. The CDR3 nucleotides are TGCGCCAGCAGCTTGGAGGCAGGCAATTCACCCCTCCACTTT. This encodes CASSLEAGNSPLHF. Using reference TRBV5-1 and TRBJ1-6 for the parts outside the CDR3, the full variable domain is KAGVTQTPRYLIKTRGQQVTLSCSPISGHRSVSWYQQTPGQGLQFLFEYFSETQRNKGNFPGRFSGRQFSNSRSEMNVSTLELGDSALYLCASSLEAGNSPLHFGNGTRLTVT.